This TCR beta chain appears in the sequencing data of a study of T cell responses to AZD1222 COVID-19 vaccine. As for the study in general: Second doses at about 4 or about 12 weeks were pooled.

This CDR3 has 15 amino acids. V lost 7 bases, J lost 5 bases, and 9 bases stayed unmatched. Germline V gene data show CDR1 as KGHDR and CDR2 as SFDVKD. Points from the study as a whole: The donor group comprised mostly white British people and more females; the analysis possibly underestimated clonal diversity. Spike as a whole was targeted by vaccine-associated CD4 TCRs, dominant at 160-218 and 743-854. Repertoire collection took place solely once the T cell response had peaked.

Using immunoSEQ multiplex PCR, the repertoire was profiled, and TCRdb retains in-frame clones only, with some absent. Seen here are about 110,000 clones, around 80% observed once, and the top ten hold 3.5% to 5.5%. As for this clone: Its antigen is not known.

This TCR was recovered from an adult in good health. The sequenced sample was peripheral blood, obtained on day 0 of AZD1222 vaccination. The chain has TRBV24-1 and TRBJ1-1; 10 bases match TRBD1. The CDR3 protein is CATRPGQGRGTEAFF. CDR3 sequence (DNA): TGTGCCACCAGGCCGGGACAGGGGCGAGGGACTGAAGCTTTCTTT.